These 14 T cell receptor beta chains were sequenced from one sample in a study of T cells in Graves' hyperthyroidism and ophthalmopathy. There were TCR beta CDR3 regions amplified from RNA transcripts. First-round RT-PCR of the TCR CDR3 relied on the HTBI primer set. TCRdb reanalysed the multiplex PCR reads using MiXCR and keeps one entry per CDR3 protein. The repertoire holds 600,000 or so distinct CDR3 sequences, approximately 14% seen once, with approximately 12% in the top ten. The source material was blood. The source is a woman aged 50 to 65 with Graves' ophthalmopathy.

This clonotype was seen more than once but under ten times. This sequence joins TRBV12-3 or TRBV12-4 and TRBJ1-6; no clear D. The CDR3 loop spans 13 amino acids. V was cut by 0 bases and J by 9 bases, with 6 bases left in between. This chain's CDR3 is CASSLAGPSPLHF. The CDR3 DNA reads TGTGCCAGCAGTTTAGCAGGGCCTTCACCCCTCCACTTT.

This clonotype was seen more than once but under ten times. The DNA of the CDR3 is TGTGCCAGCAGCCCGGGACAGGGTCTCTACGAGCAGTACTTC. Translating gives CASSPGQGLYEQYF. The rearrangement joins TRBV7-9 to TRBJ2-7; 9 nucleotides agree with TRBD1. V shed 5 bases, J shed 3 bases, and the junction held 5 bases outside the gene matches. The CDR3 has 14 residues. Germline CDR1 and CDR2: SEHNR and FQNEAQ (reference sequence).

The table lists this clonotype with many counts. The V and J genes are TRBV28 and TRBJ2-3, with D perhaps given as TRBD1 or TRBD2 (5 bases each). The V gene's germline CDR1 is MDHEN and CDR2 SYDVKM. V lost 3 bases and J lost 0, with 10 bases in between. CDR3 length: 15 amino acids. In DNA form, the CDR3 reads TGTGCCAGCAGTTTGGGCAGGGACAGCACAGATACGCAGTATTTT. Amino acid sequence: CASSLGRDSTDTQYF.

The chain combines TRBV24-1 with TRBJ2-1; 7 bases are a match to TRBD2. J lost 12 bases, V lost 3 bases, and 16 bases had no gene match. Germline values: CDR1 KGHDR, CDR2 SFDVKD. The CDR3 is 16 amino acids. The CDR3 reads CATSDPDGRVKRGQFF. In DNA, the CDR3 is TGTGCCACCAGTGATCCGGACGGCCGAGTGAAGCGGGGGCAGTTCTTC.

This clonotype was seen a handful of times. The chain employs TRBV7-9 and TRBJ2-7; D is perhaps TRBD1 (5 bases). The CDR3 is 13 amino acids. Germline V gene sequence: CDR1 SEHNR, CDR2 FQNEAQ (reference sequence). V was cut by 6 bases and J by 5 bases, with 14 bases left in between. For the CDR3, the DNA is TGTGCCAGCAGAGCGCATCAGGGCCACGAGCAGTACTTC. Translated: CASRAHQGHEQYF.

The genes are TRBV29-1 and TRBJ2-1; TRBD1 is a possible D gene (5 bases). CDR1 and CDR2 from the germline V gene are SQVTM and ANQGSEA. Trimming removed 0 bases at V and 6 bases at J, with 15 bases between. The CDR3 is 15 residues long. Written as DNA, the CDR3 is TGCAGCGTTGAAGATCTAAAAGGACACCCCAATGAGCAGTTCTTC. This gives the protein CSVEDLKGHPNEQFF.

The chain joins TRBV2 to TRBJ2-2; 8 bases map to TRBD2. Losses at the gene ends were 11 bases for V and 1 base for J; bases not matched to a gene: 6. The CDR3 consists of 14 residues. Germline CDR1 is SNHLY and CDR2 is FYNNEI. The CDR3 nucleotides are TGTGCCGGTGCGACTAGCGTGAACACCGGGGAGCTGTTTTTT. This gives the protein CAGATSVNTGELFF.

In its sample, this clonotype was seen a few times. The chain recombines TRBV9 with TRBJ1-1; D not certain. Trimming shortened V by 4 bases and J by 0 bases, and 16 bases separated the two germline ends. Germline V lookup: CDR1 SGDLS, CDR2 YYNGEE. This CDR3 spans 16 amino acids. The CDR3: CASSPTDGGLNTEAFF. The CDR3 DNA sequence: TGTGCCAGCAGCCCAACTGATGGCGGATTGAACACTGAAGCTTTCTTT.

This clonotype was seen many times. The rearrangement uses TRBV6-1 and TRBJ2-7, with 14 nucleotides matching TRBD2. The CDR3 loop spans 21 amino acids. Germline CDR1 reads MNHNS; CDR2 reads SASEGT. J was trimmed by 1 base and V by 6 bases; bases with no gene match: 20. CDR3 protein: CASRRTGHGTSGSSGSYEQYF. Here the CDR3 DNA reads TGTGCCAGCAGGAGGACAGGACACGGGACTAGCGGGAGTAGTGGATCCTACGAGCAGTACTTC.

In its sample, this clonotype was seen many times. V usage is TRBV28 and J usage is TRBJ2-7; the D is unclear. This CDR3 contains 12 residues. Trimming stripped 5 bases from V and 3 bases from J, with 8 bases between. The germline CDR1 and CDR2 sequences are MDHEN and SYDVKM. The CDR3 is CASSLTLYEQYF. Here the CDR3 DNA reads TGTGCCAGCAGTCTAACTCTCTACGAGCAGTACTTC.

This chain joins TRBV5-6 and TRBJ2-3; TRBD2 aligns across 7 bases. J lost 2 bases, V lost 4 bases, and 13 bases had no gene match. The germline V gene encodes CDR1 SGHDT and CDR2 YYEEEE. CDR3 length equals 17 residues. DNA for the CDR3: TGTGCCAGCAGCCCTAACCGGGCGGGAGTCCCCACAGATACGCAGTATTTT. The encoded protein is CASSPNRAGVPTDTQYF. Full variable domain (remainder filled in from reference TRBV5-6 and TRBJ2-3): DAGVTQSPTHLIKTRGQQVTLRCSPKSGHDTVSWYQQALGQGPQFIFQYYEEEERQRGNFPDRFSGHQFPNYSSELNVNALLLGDSALYLCASSPNRAGVPTDTQYFGPGTRLTVL.

This clonotype came up many times. The rearrangement joins TRBV7-2 to TRBJ2-3; D perhaps matches TRBD1 (6 bases). Trimming cost V 6 bases and J 7 bases, with 23 bases left between them. The CDR3 spans 16 residues. Looked up from germline, CDR1 is SGHTA and CDR2 is FQGNSA. Written as DNA, the CDR3 is TGTGCCAGCAGTCCGAGTTGGGGGCTACGTGGGAATACGCAGTATTTT. It translates to CASSPSWGLRGNTQYF.

This clonotype came up a few times. This rearrangement joins TRBV29-1 to TRBJ2-1, with TRBD2 identical over 10 bases. The trim removed 7 bases at V and 2 bases at J, leaving 5 bases unmatched. In germline, CDR1 is SQVTM, CDR2 ANQGSEA. This CDR3 comprises 14 residues. The CDR3 region has the DNA TGCAGCGATTCTAGCGGGAGAACCTACAATGAGCAGTTCTTC. As protein: CSDSSGRTYNEQFF.

This clonotype showed up many times. The genes are TRBV3-1 and TRBJ2-7; unclear D gene. Germline V gene lookup returns CDR1 LGHDT and CDR2 YNNKEL (reference sequence). V was clipped by 0 bases and J by 1 base, with 10 bases between them. CDR3 length equals 15 residues. Here the CDR3 DNA reads TGTGCCAGCAGCCAAGATTTGACGCCTTCCTACGAGCAGTACTTC. This gives the protein CASSQDLTPSYEQYF.